Given below is one TCR beta chain in context. The source of the sample is a study of blood T cell repertoires in COVID-19. Study at large: Sources were T cells, B-cell-depleted T cells, or PBMCs; the material itself was cDNA or gDNA.

Authors' data handling: The authors estimated nucleated cell counts from reference gene primer amplification. Generated by immunoSEQ multiplex PCR, the TCRdb table keeps only in-frame clones and is missing some. V, J and clone size reflect that table, while D and trimming were determined from the DNA. The sample carries about 430,000 clones, around nine tenths recorded once. Patients from Seattle were sampled longitudinally, starting during active infection. Germline CDR1 is MNHNY and CDR2 is SVGAGI (reference sequence). Trimming shortened V by 11 bases and J by 3 bases, and 11 bases separated the two germline ends. The CDR3 extends over 12 amino acids.

The V and J genes are TRBV6-6 and TRBJ2-1, with D possibly being TRBD1 (6 bases). The TCR was taken from a man aged 18-30 years with COVID-19, enrolled during active disease. Sequencing used peripheral blood. As DNA, the CDR3 is TGTGCCGGTGGGGGCAGCTACAATGAGCAGTTCTTC. Translated: CAGGGSYNEQFF.